This paragraph covers one TCR beta chain sequence. Antigen: not known. These data come from a study of cytomegalovirus exposure and HLA in healthy donors. On the study more broadly: Of all 400 or so donors who were genotyped, around 82% belonged to the Caucasian-associated ancestry cluster.

Trimming removed 6 bases from V and 4 bases from J; junction bases left unmatched: 9. The CDR3 totals 15 residues. The germline V gene encodes CDR1 MNHNS and CDR2 SASEGT. The study, taken as a whole, reports: The dataset shows that most TCR sequences were rare, while some public TCRs occurred in many donors. As a later analysis revealed, most CMV-associated TCR beta chains appeared HLA-restricted. In an earlier analysis, in some 500 donors, most V segments appeared productive either ~90% or ~30% of the time.

The PCR ran on 60 Vbeta and 13 Jbeta primers. Sequencing was performed with immunoSEQ multiplex PCR; in TCRdb, only in-frame clones are kept and a portion is missing. The sample has roughly 110,000 clones; more than 60% are singletons. The sequenced material came from PBMCs. V is TRBV6-1 and J is TRBJ2-1; TRBD1 aligns across 7 bases. The sequence came from a man aged 60 to 75 in good health and CMV-seronegative. CDR3 loop: CASRLSQGTYNEQFF. DNA for the CDR3: TGTGCCAGCAGATTATCACAGGGGACGTACAATGAGCAGTTCTTC.